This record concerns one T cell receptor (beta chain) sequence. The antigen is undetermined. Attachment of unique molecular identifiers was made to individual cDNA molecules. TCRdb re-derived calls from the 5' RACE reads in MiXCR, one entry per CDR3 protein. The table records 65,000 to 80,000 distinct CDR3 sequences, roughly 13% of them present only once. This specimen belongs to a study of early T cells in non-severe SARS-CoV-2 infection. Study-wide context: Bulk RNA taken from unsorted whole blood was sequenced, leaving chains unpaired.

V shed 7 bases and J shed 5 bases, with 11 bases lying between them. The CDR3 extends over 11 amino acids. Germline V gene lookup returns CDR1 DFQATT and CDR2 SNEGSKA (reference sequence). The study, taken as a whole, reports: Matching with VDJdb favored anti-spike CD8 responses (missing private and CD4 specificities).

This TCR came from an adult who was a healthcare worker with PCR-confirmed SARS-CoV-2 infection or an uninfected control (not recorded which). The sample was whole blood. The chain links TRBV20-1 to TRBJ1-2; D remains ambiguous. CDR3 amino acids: CSVTEGYGYTF. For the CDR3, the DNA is TGCAGTGTCACCGAAGGGTATGGCTACACCTTC.